Each of the 26 T cell receptor beta chains below was sequenced from the same sample in a study of blood T cell repertoires in COVID-19. Generated by immunoSEQ multiplex PCR, the TCRdb table keeps only in-frame clones and is missing some. The sample lists 310,000 or so clones, almost 90% occurring once. Material for sequencing was peripheral blood. The source is a woman aged 25 to 39 with COVID-19, enrolled during active disease.

The chain combines TRBV7-9 with TRBJ2-7; the match to TRBD1 covers 8 bases. This CDR3 region has 15 residues. Germline assignment: CDR1 SEHNR and CDR2 FQNEAQ (reference sequence). V trimming: 4 bases; J trimming: 2 bases; junction bases outside the gene matches: 7. CDR3 sequence: CASSSPLDRAYEQYF. The DNA of the CDR3 is TGTGCCAGCAGCTCGCCACTGGACAGGGCCTACGAGCAGTACTTC.

The J gene is TRBJ2-1, the V gene TRBV7-6, with 11 bases that match TRBD2. Trimming removed 1 base from V and 7 bases from J; junction bases left unmatched: 18. CDR3 length: 20 residues. Per the germline V gene, CDR1 is SGHVS and CDR2 is FNYEAQ. In DNA form, the CDR3 reads TGTGCCAGCAGCTTAGACGGAGCTACCTTGGGACTAGCGGAACGAAATGAGCAGTTCTTC. This translates into CASSLDGATLGLAERNEQFF.

This clone was picked up a small number of times. The chain combines TRBV9 with TRBJ2-7; 7 nucleotides align to TRBD1. The CDR3 runs 15 residues. Germline loops: CDR1 SGDLS, CDR2 YYNGEE. J lost 5 bases, V lost 0 bases, and 8 bases had no gene match. CDR3 DNA sequence: TGTGCCAGCAGCGTAGGGGGACAGACGTCCAACGAGCAGTACTTC. It specifies CASSVGGQTSNEQYF.

This chain uses TRBV5-1 with TRBJ1-2; possible D gene TRBD1, 6 bases. V was clipped by 2 bases and J by 6 bases, with 14 bases between them. The CDR3 has 14 residues. Germline V lookup: CDR1 SGHRS, CDR2 YFSETQ. The CDR3 coding sequence is TGCGCCAGCAGCTTTCAGGGGTACGAGGATGGCTACACCTTC. The encoded protein is CASSFQGYEDGYTF.

This clone was found once. The rearrangement joins TRBV6-1 to TRBJ1-5; D perhaps matches TRBD1 (6 bases). Germline V CDR1 and CDR2: MNHNS, SASEGT. Trimming stripped 2 bases from V and 3 bases from J, with 8 bases between. The CDR3 length is 14 residues. The CDR3 DNA follows: TGTGCCAGCAGTGAACTGGGGGCCAATCAGCCCCAGCATTTT. Amino acid sequence: CASSELGANQPQHF.

The V call is TRBV7-3, the J call TRBJ1-1; 7 bases agree with TRBD1. Germline CDR1 SGHTA, CDR2 FQGTGA. The J segment lost 1 base and the V segment lost 5 bases, leaving 1 base of the junction unmatched. The CDR3 has 13 residues. In DNA, the CDR3 is TGTGCCAGCAGCCGGGACAGGAACACTGAAGCTTTCTTT. This codes for CASSRDRNTEAFF.

The rearrangement joins TRBV6-2 or TRBV6-3 to TRBJ2-5; possible D gene TRBD1, 6 bases. The V gene lost 2 bases and the J gene lost 5 bases, with 18 bases spanning the gap. Germline CDR1 MNHEY, CDR2 SVGEGT. This CDR3 region has 16 residues. The DNA of the CDR3 is TGTGCCAGCAGTTACGTGGCAGGGGATACCCAGGAGACCCAGTACTTC. Protein product: CASSYVAGDTQETQYF.

This clone was counted a few times. The gene calls are TRBV4-2 and TRBJ1-1; 12 nucleotides agree with TRBD1. The germline V gene encodes CDR1 LGHNA and CDR2 YNFKEQ. CDR3 size: 16 residues. The trim removed 1 base at V and 5 bases at J, leaving 5 bases unmatched. CDR3 nucleotides: TGTGCCAGCAGCCAAGGGGACAGGGGGCTAAAAACTGAAGCTTTCTTT. Translating it yields CASSQGDRGLKTEAFF.

The J gene is TRBJ2-1, the V gene TRBV4-3; 8 positions agree with TRBD2. V lost 4 bases and J lost 5; bases outside the gene matches: 7. The V gene's germline CDR1 is LGHNA and CDR2 YSLEER. The CDR3 has 15 residues. CDR3 coding DNA: TGCGCCAGCAGCCCTCGACTAGCGAGTAACAATGAGCAGTTCTTC. Its protein is CASSPRLASNNEQFF.

This chain uses TRBV28 with TRBJ1-4; TRBD1 agrees at 7 bases. Per the germline V gene, CDR1 is MDHEN and CDR2 is SYDVKM. V lost 7 bases and J lost 7; bases outside the gene matches: 12. The CDR3 extends over 15 amino acids. CDR3 in amino acids: CASIQSTGWGEKLFF. The CDR3 DNA sequence: TGTGCCAGCATCCAATCGACAGGGTGGGGTGAAAAACTGTTTTTT.

The rearrangement links TRBV27 to TRBJ2-1; 9 bases match TRBD1. The CDR3 is 14 amino acids. From germline, CDR1 is MNHEY and CDR2 SMNVEV (reference sequence). Unmatched junction bases numbered 13, after V lost 11 bases and J lost 8 bases. The CDR3 coding sequence is TGTGCCTGTTCCTTGGACAGGGGAGAAGATGAGCAGTTCTTC. The encoded protein is CACSLDRGEDEQFF.

The chain employs TRBV5-1 and TRBJ2-7; 10 bases align to TRBD1. V lost 0 bases to trimming and J lost 5 bases; unmatched junction nucleotides: 2. The CDR3 is 14 residues long. CDR1 and CDR2 (germline): SGHRS, YFSETQ. The CDR3 DNA reads as TGCGCCAGCAGCTTGGTAGGGACAGGGGACGAGCAGTACTTC. It yields the protein CASSLVGTGDEQYF.

The genes are TRBV2 and TRBJ1-5; possibly TRBD1 for D (6 bases). Germline lookup yields CDR1 SNHLY and CDR2 FYNNEI. This CDR3 contains 17 residues. With 5 bases removed from V and 3 bases from J, the gap between germline ends came to 20 bases. The CDR3 DNA follows: TGTGCCAGCAGTCTAATGTCCCGGGACACGCACAATCAGCCCCAGCATTTT. Amino acid sequence: CASSLMSRDTHNQPQHF.

This clone was counted a few times. V and J are TRBV6-1 and TRBJ1-5; 9 bases agree with TRBD1. This CDR3 has 18 residues. Germline V lookup: CDR1 MNHNS, CDR2 SASEGT. V lost 6 bases to trimming and J lost 3 bases; unmatched junction nucleotides: 15. Written as DNA, the CDR3 is TGTGCCAGCAGCGAAACCGGGACAGGGTGGTCCATCAATCAGCCCCAGCATTTT. It codes for CASSETGTGWSINQPQHF.

DNA of the CDR3: TGTGCCAGTAGTAGGTTATGGACGGGAACCTACAATGAGCAGTTCTTC. Its protein product is CASSRLWTGTYNEQFF. The chain links TRBV19 to TRBJ2-1, with D possibly matching TRBD2 (5 bases). Germline V gene data show CDR1 as LNHDA and CDR2 as SQIVND (reference sequence). The CDR3 totals 16 residues. Trimming pared 4 bases from V and 2 bases from J, leaving 15 bases between.

This chain joins TRBV3-1 (or the pseudogene TRBV3-2) and TRBJ2-7; TRBD2 matches at 8 bases. CDR1 and CDR2 from the germline V gene are LGHDT and YNNKEL (reference sequence). The CDR3 covers 14 residues. The V gene end was trimmed by 3 bases and the J gene end by 7 bases; junction bases not matched to a gene: 8. This CDR3 reads CASSHPGGAREQYF. CDR3 nucleotides: TGTGCCAGCAGCCACCCCGGGGGGGCACGGGAGCAGTACTTC.

The chain joins TRBV28 to TRBJ1-5; no clear D. Between the trimmed V and J ends, which lost 1 base and 5 bases, there was a span of 9 bases. CDR3 size: 14 residues. Germline V gene sequence: CDR1 MDHEN, CDR2 SYDVKM. This chain's CDR3 is CASSLLQRDQPQHF. CDR3 bases: TGTGCCAGCAGTTTATTGCAGAGGGATCAGCCCCAGCATTTT.

V is TRBV11-2 and J is TRBJ2-5; 10 bases fit TRBD1. Per the germline V gene, CDR1 is SGHAT and CDR2 is FQNNGV. Trimming took 3 bases from V and 4 from J; bases not matched to a gene: 11. The CDR3 has 17 amino acids. The CDR3 nucleotides read TGTGCCAGCAGCTTTCCCAATCCCGGGACAGGGGCAGAGACCCAGTACTTC. It translates to CASSFPNPGTGAETQYF.

The chain uses TRBV19 and TRBJ2-1; 9 bases agree with TRBD1. The CDR3 consists of 16 residues. The J segment lost 6 bases and the V segment lost 7 bases, leaving 13 bases of the junction unmatched. Germline-derived CDR1 and CDR2 are LNHDA and SQIVND (reference sequence). The CDR3 DNA is TGTGCCAGTACCGCCGGGGGGACAGGGTCGGGCAATGAGCAGTTCTTC. Residues: CASTAGGTGSGNEQFF. The entire variable domain, with the rest obtained from reference TRBV19 and TRBJ2-1, is as follows: DGGITQSPKYLFRKEGQNVTLSCEQNLNHDAMYWYRQDPGQGLRLIYYSQIVNDFQKGDIAEGYSVSREKKESFPLTVTSAQKNPTAFYLCASTAGGTGSGNEQFFGPGTRLTVL.

The chain couples TRBV30 to TRBJ1-6; D uncertain. Germline CDR1 reads GTSNPN; CDR2 reads SVGIG (reference sequence). This CDR3 spans 13 amino acids. V lost 1 base and J 8 bases, leaving 9 bases between the germline ends. This chain's CDR3 is CAWSGQADSPLHF. DNA for the CDR3: TGTGCCTGGAGTGGTCAGGCTGATTCACCCCTCCACTTT.

V usage is TRBV5-8 and J usage is TRBJ1-4; D is possibly TRBD1 (5 bases). V gave up 0 bases and J gave up 5 bases, with 14 bases separating them. The CDR3 length is 16 residues. CDR1 and CDR2 from the germline V gene are SGHTS and YDEGEE. CDR3 region: CASSLAGGIGNEKLFF. The CDR3 region has the DNA TGTGCCAGCAGCTTGGCCGGGGGGATTGGGAATGAAAAACTGTTTTTT.

The chain has TRBV27 and TRBJ2-7; perhaps TRBD2 as D (5 bases). Germline V gives CDR1 MNHEY, CDR2 SMNVEV (reference sequence). CDR3 length: 13 residues. V was cut by 0 bases and J by 5 bases, with 8 bases left in between. The CDR3 region is CASSLSAGNEQYF. The CDR3, as DNA: TGTGCCAGCAGTTTATCGGCCGGGAACGAGCAGTACTTC.

The chain couples TRBV2 to TRBJ1-5; perhaps TRBD1 as D (5 bases). CDR3 length equals 16 residues. Germline CDR1 reads SNHLY; CDR2 reads FYNNEI. The V end lost 2 bases, the J end lost 2 bases, and 13 bases lay between the germline ends. CDR3 sequence reads: CASSEYRGQGNQPQHF. CDR3 coding DNA: TGTGCCAGCAGTGAATATAGGGGCCAGGGCAATCAGCCCCAGCATTTT.

This rearrangement joins TRBV7-6 to TRBJ2-7, with TRBD2 matching 8 bases. CDR1 and CDR2 (germline): SGHVS, FNYEAQ. The V gene end was trimmed by 1 base and the J gene end by 5 bases; junction bases not matched to a gene: 4. The CDR3 length is 14 residues. CDR3 loop: CASSLGRRGDEQYF. The CDR3 DNA follows: TGTGCCAGCAGCTTAGGTCGGCGGGGGGACGAGCAGTACTTC.

The chain recombines TRBV5-1 with TRBJ2-7, with D hard to call. Trimming stripped 2 bases from V and 5 bases from J, with 8 bases between. The CDR3 has 12 amino acids. Germline V lookup: CDR1 SGHRS, CDR2 YFSETQ. In DNA, the CDR3 is TGCGCCAGCAGCTTAACCGCGAACGAGCAGTACTTC. It is translated as CASSLTANEQYF.

Points on this clone: This same CDR3 is encoded by further DNA sequences in the sample. The chain carries TRBV3-1 (or the pseudogene TRBV3-2) and TRBJ2-3, with TRBD2 matching over 7 bases. Trimming took 4 bases from V and 0 from J; bases not matched to a gene: 1. Germline V gene data show CDR1 as LGHDT and CDR2 as YNNKEL (reference sequence). The CDR3 is made up of 14 amino acids. Here the CDR3 DNA reads TGTGCCAGCAGCCCTAGCGGAAGCACAGATACGCAGTATTTT. It encodes CASSPSGSTDTQYF.